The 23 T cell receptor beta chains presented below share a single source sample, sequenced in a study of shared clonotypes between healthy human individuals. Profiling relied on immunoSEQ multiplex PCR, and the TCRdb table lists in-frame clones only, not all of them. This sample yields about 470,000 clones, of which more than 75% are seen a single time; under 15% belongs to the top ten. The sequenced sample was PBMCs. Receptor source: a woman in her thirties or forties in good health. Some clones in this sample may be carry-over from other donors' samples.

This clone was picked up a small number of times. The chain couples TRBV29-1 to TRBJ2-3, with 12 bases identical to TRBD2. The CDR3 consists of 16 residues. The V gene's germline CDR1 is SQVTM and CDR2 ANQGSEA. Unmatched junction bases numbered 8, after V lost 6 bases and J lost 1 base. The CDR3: CSVGLAGGPRTDTQYF. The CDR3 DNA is TGCAGCGTAGGGCTAGCGGGAGGGCCCCGCACAGATACGCAGTATTTT.

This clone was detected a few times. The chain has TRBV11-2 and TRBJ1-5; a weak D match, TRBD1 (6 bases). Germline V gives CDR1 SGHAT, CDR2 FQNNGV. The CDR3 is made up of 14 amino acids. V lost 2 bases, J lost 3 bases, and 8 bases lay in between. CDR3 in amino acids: CASSLRDNNQPQHF. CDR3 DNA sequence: TGTGCCAGCAGCTTAAGGGACAACAATCAGCCCCAGCATTTT.

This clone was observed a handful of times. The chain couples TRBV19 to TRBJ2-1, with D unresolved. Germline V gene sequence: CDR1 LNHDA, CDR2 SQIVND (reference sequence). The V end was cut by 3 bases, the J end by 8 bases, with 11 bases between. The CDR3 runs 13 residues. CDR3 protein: CASSILHRDEQFF. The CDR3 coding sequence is TGTGCCAGTAGTATCCTCCACCGGGATGAGCAGTTCTTC.

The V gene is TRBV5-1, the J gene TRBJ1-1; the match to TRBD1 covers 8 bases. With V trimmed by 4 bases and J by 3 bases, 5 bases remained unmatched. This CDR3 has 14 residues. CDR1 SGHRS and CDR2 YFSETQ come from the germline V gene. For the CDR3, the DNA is TGCGCCAGCAGCGCAACGACAGGGGACACTGAAGCTTTCTTT. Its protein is CASSATTGDTEAFF.

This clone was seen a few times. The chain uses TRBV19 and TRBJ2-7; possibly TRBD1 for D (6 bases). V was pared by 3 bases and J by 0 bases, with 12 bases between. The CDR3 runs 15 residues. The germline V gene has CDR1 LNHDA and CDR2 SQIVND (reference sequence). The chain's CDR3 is CASSMGALSSYEQYF. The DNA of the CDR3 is TGTGCCAGTAGTATGGGGGCCCTTAGCTCCTACGAGCAGTACTTC.

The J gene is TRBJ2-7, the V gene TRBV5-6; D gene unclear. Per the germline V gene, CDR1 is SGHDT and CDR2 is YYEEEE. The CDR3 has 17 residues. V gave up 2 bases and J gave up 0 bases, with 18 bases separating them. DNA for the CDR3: TGTGCCAGCAGCTTTTTGGAAAGTCTGTTTGGCTCCTACGAGCAGTACTTC. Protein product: CASSFLESLFGSYEQYF.

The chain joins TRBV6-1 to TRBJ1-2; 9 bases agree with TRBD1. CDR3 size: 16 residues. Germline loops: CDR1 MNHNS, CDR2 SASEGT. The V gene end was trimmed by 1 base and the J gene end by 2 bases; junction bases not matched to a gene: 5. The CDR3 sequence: CASSEESGQGNYGYTF. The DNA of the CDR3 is TGTGCCAGCAGTGAAGAAAGTGGACAGGGGAACTATGGCTACACCTTC.

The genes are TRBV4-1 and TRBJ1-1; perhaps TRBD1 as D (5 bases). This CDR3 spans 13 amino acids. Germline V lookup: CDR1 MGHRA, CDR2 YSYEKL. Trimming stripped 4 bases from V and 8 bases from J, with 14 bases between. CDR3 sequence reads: CASSRTAGTEAFF. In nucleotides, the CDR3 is TGCGCCAGCAGCCGCACGGCGGGGACCGAAGCTTTCTTT.

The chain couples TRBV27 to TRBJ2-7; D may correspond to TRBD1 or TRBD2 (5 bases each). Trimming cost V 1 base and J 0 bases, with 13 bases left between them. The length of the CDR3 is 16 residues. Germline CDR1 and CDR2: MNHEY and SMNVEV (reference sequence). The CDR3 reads CASSLWPGRSSYEQYF. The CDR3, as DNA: TGTGCCAGCAGTTTATGGCCGGGACGAAGCTCCTACGAGCAGTACTTC.

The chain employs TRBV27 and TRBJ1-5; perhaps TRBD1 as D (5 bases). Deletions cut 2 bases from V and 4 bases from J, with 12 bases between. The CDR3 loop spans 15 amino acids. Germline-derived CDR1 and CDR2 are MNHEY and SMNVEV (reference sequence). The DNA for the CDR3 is TGTGCCAGCAGTTTAAACAGGATAAGTAATCAGCCCCAGCATTTT. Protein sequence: CASSLNRISNQPQHF.

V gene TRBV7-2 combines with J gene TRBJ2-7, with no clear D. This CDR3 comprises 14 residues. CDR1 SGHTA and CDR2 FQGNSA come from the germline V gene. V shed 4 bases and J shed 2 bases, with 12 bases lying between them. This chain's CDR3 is CASSSALIPYEQYF. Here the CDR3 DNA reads TGTGCCAGCAGCTCCGCCTTGATTCCCTACGAGCAGTACTTC.

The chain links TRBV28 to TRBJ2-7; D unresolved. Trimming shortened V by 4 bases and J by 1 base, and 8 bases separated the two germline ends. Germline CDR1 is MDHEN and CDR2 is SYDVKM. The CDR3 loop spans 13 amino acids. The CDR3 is CASSSSTSYEQYF. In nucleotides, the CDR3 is TGTGCCAGCAGTTCCTCTACTTCCTACGAGCAGTACTTC. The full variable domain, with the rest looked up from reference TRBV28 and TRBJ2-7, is DVKVTQSSRYLVKRTGEKVFLECVQDMDHENMFWYRQDPGLGLRLIYFSYDVKMKEKGDIPEGYSVSREKKERFSLILESASTNQTSMYLCASSSSTSYEQYFGPGTRLTVT.

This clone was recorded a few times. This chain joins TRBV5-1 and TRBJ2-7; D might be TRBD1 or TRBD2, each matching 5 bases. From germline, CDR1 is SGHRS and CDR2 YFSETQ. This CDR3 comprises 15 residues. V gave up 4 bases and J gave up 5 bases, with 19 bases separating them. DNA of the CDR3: TGCGCCAGCAGCCCTCAGCAGACCGGGGCCCACGAGCAGTACTTC. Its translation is CASSPQQTGAHEQYF.

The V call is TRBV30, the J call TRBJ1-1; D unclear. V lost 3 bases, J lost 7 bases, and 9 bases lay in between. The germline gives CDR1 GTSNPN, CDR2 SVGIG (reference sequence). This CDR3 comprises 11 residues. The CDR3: CAWSWLDEAFF. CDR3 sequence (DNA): TGTGCCTGGAGCTGGTTGGATGAAGCTTTCTTT. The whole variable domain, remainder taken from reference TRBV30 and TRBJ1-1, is SQTIHQWPATLVQPVGSPLSLECTVEGTSNPNLYWYRQAAGRGLQLLFYSVGIGQISSEVPQNLSASRPQDRQFILSSKKLLLSDSGFYLCAWSWLDEAFFGQGTRLTVV.

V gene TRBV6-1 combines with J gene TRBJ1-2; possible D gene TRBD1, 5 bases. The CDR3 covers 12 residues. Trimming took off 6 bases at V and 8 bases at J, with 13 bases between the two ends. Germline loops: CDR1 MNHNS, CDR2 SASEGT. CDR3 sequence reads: CASSLLWTGYTF. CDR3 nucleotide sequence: TGTGCCAGCAGCTTGTTATGGACAGGCTACACCTTC.

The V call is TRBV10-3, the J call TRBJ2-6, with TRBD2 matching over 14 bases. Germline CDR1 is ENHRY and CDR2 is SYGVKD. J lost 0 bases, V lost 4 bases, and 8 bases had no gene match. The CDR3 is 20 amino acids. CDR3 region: CAISGGTSGSLRSGANVLTF. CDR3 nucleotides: TGTGCCATCAGTGGAGGGACTAGCGGGAGTCTCCGCTCTGGGGCCAACGTCCTGACTTTC.

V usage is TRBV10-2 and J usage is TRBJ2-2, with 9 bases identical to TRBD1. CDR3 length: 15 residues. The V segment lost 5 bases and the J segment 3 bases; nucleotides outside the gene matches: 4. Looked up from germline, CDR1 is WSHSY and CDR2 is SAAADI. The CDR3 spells CASSPGTGYTGELFF. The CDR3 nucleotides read TGCGCCAGCAGTCCTGGGACAGGGTACACCGGGGAGCTGTTTTTT.

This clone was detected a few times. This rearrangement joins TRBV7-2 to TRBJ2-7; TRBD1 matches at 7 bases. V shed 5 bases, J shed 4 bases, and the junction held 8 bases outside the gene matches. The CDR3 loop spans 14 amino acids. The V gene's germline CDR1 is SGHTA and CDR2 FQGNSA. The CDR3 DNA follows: TGTGCCAGCAGCCCAATAAGGGGACAGTACGAGCAGTACTTC. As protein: CASSPIRGQYEQYF.

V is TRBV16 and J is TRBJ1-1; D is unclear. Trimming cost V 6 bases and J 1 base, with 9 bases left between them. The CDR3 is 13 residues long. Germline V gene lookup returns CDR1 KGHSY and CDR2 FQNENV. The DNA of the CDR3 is TGTGCCAGCAGTCTGAACCCGAACACTGAAGCTTTCTTT. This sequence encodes CASSLNPNTEAFF.

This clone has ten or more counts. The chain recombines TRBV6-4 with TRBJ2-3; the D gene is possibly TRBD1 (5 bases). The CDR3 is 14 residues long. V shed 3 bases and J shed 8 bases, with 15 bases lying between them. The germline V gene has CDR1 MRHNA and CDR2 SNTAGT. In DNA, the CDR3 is TGTGCCAGCAGTGAAGGGCCCGAGCAGGGTACGCAGTATTTT. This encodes CASSEGPEQGTQYF.

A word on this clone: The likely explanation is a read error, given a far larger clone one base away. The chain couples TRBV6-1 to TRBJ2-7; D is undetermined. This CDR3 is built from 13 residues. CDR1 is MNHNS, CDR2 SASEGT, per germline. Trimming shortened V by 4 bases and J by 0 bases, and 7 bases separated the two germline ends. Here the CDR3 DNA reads TGTGCCAGCAGTGGCTACAGCTCCTACGAGCAGTACTTC. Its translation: CASSGYSSYEQYF.

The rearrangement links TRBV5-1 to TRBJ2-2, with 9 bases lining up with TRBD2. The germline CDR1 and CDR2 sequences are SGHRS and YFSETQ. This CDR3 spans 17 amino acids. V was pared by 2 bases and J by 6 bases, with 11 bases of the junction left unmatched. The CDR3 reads CASSLPASGMEPGELFF. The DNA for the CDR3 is TGCGCCAGCAGCTTACCAGCTAGCGGGATGGAACCCGGGGAGCTGTTTTTT.

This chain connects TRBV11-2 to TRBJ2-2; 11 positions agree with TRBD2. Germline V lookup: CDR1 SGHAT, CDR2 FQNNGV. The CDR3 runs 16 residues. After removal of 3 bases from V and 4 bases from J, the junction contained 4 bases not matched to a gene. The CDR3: CASSFRTSGFTGELFF. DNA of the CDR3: TGTGCCAGCAGCTTCAGGACTAGCGGGTTCACCGGGGAGCTGTTTTTT.